This TCR beta chain appears in the sequencing data of a study of T cell clonotyping in hematopoietic cell transplantation. Findings and limits, study-wide: At the given depth, recipient repertoires were over 97% de novo clonotypes. Graft donor and pretransplant recipient Inverse Simpson Index values predicted broader posttransplant TCR diversity. After transplant, recipient diversity fell while pathologically expanded clonotypes grew through day 180.

Blood collection times were about day -28 and days 30, 100, 180 posttransplant. The CDR3 contains 11 residues. V was shortened by 6 bases and J by 3 bases, with 6 bases between the two germline ends. CDR1 is DFQATT, CDR2 SNEGSKA, per germline (reference sequence). Some clones are missing from TCRdb's copy, which holds only in-frame ones; the method was immunoSEQ multiplex PCR. Here the sample spans roughly 14,000 clones, 85% to 90% being singletons. A note on this clone: Its antigen is currently unknown.

The material sequenced was PBMCs, taken 100 days after allogeneic stem cell transplant. This TCR was recovered from a male patient in his 50s who had an allogeneic stem cell transplant from an unrelated donor, so T cells may come from the graft donor. Some clones in this sample may be carry-over from other donors' samples. The chain carries TRBV20-1 and TRBJ2-1; D gene uncertain. The CDR3: CSAEDYNEQFF. In nucleotides, the CDR3 is TGCAGTGCCGAGGACTACAATGAGCAGTTCTTC.